The 8 T cell receptor beta chains given below trace back to one sample, sequenced in a study of OX40 agonist ivuxolimab in advanced cancers. Here immunoSEQ multiplex PCR was the method, and the copy in TCRdb shows in-frame clones only, minus some. This sample has about 67,000 clones, with around 80% found just once. Sequenced material: CD4+ or CD8+ T cells sorted from blood, taken in a trial of the OX40 agonist ivuxolimab. The source of these receptors is an adult with an advanced solid tumor such as melanoma, head and neck, liver or kidney cancer.

The rearrangement uses TRBV6-1 and TRBJ2-7; D may be TRBD2 (6 bases). This CDR3 region has 15 residues. Germline CDR1 reads MNHNS; CDR2 reads SASEGT. V lost 2 bases, J lost 1 base, and 12 bases lay in between. The CDR3 DNA reads TGTGCCAGCAGTGAAACGGGGAGGAGGTCCTACGAGCAGTACGTC. It is translated as CASSETGRRSYEQYV.

The chain has TRBV4-2 and TRBJ2-5; TRBD1 or TRBD2 may be the D gene (5 bases each). V lost 1 base to trimming and J lost 5 bases, with 14 bases between them. Germline V gives CDR1 LGHNA, CDR2 YNFKEQ. The CDR3 runs to 15 residues. The CDR3 is CASSQAWGSGETQYF. The CDR3 nucleotides read TGTGCCAGCAGCCAAGCCTGGGGGTCAGGGGAGACCCAGTACTTC.

V gene TRBV12-5 combines with J gene TRBJ2-4; 8 nucleotides agree with TRBD1. CDR3 size: 19 residues. V was pared by 2 bases and J by 0 bases, with 12 bases of the junction left unmatched. Germline V gene lookup returns CDR1 LGHNT and CDR2 FRNRAP. CDR3 region: CASGLPTGAGRLAKNIQYF. Here the CDR3 DNA reads TGTGCTAGTGGTTTGCCGACAGGGGCGGGTAGACTAGCCAAAAACATTCAGTACTTC.

The chain recombines TRBV6-1 with TRBJ2-2; 12 bases line up with TRBD1. The CDR3 is made up of 15 amino acids. Per the germline V gene, CDR1 is MNHNS and CDR2 is SASEGT. With V trimmed by 4 bases and J by 6 bases, 3 bases remained unmatched. Here the CDR3 reads CASSARDRGPGELFF. The CDR3 nucleotides read TGTGCCAGCAGTGCCCGGGACAGGGGGCCCGGGGAGCTGTTTTTT.

This sequence joins TRBV11-2 and TRBJ2-3, with D perhaps TRBD2 (5 bases). Trimming left V 1 base short and J 0 bases short, with 17 bases between. The CDR3 length is 18 residues. Germline V gene data show CDR1 as SGHAT and CDR2 as FQNNGV. For the CDR3, the DNA is TGTGCCAGCAGCTTAGTCGGGGATTGGCCGGGTAGCACAGATACGCAGTATTTT. Its protein product is CASSLVGDWPGSTDTQYF.

The chain recombines TRBV10-2 with TRBJ2-3; 11 bases fit TRBD2. CDR3 length equals 17 residues. Germline V CDR1 and CDR2: WSHSY, SAAADI. Trimming removed 2 bases from V and 4 bases from J; junction bases left unmatched: 8. CDR3 amino acids: CASSERASGGSPDTQYF. The CDR3, as DNA: TGCGCCAGCAGTGAGAGGGCTAGCGGGGGGTCCCCAGATACGCAGTATTTT.

The gene calls are TRBV18 and TRBJ2-4, with a weak D call TRBD1 (6 bases). Trimming took off 3 bases at V and 0 bases at J, with 12 bases between the two ends. The germline V gene has CDR1 KGHSH and CDR2 LQKENI. The CDR3 has 16 residues. CDR3 DNA sequence: TGTGCCAGCTCACCCCGGGACATCATAGCCAAAAACATTCAGTACTTC. As protein: CASSPRDIIAKNIQYF.

In this sample, this clone turned up many times. V is TRBV6-5 and J is TRBJ1-2, with TRBD1 identical over 9 bases. The V and J ends lost 2 bases and 4 bases, in that order; junction bases with no gene match: 2. CDR1 is MNHEY and CDR2 is SVGAGI in the germline V gene. This CDR3 is 14 amino acids long. This CDR3 is CASSYRQGGYGYTF. CDR3 nucleotide sequence: TGTGCCAGCAGTTACCGACAGGGGGGCTATGGCTACACCTTC.